Listed here are 28 T cell receptor beta chains from one sample, sequenced in a study of human T cells and chemical hapten exposure. In TCRdb, the RACE reads were re-called with MiXCR into one record per CDR3 protein. The repertoire consists of about 41,000 distinct CDR3 sequences, with about 4.8% occurring once and the leading ten covering less than 6%. Documented time point: healthy volunteer bleed at 2 weeks. Unfractionated whole blood was the source of the extracted total RNA. Sequencing input: whole blood. These receptors were obtained from a human donor in good health. Some clones in this sample may be carry-over from other donors' samples.

The J gene is TRBJ2-3, the V gene TRBV4-1, with TRBD2 matching 8 bases. Germline CDR1 and CDR2: MGHRA and YSYEKL. The junction had 6 bases not matched to a gene; V was cut back by 1 base and J by 6 bases. This CDR3 spans 15 amino acids. The CDR3 nucleotides are TGCGCCAGCAGCCAAGGCGGACTAGCCACCGATACGCAGTATTTT. It specifies CASSQGGLATDTQYF.

Many counts were recorded for this clonotype. CDR3 in DNA: TGTGCCATCAGCCCCGGGACAGGGGGCCGAACGTCAAATTCACCCCTCCACTTT. Translation: CAISPGTGGRTSNSPLHF. The chain combines TRBV10-3 with TRBJ1-6; the match to TRBD1 covers 12 bases. V was clipped by 6 bases and J by 7 bases; unmatched bases: 13. In germline, CDR1 is ENHRY, CDR2 SYGVKD. The CDR3 has 18 residues.

This clonotype was detected ten times or more. V usage is TRBV10-3 and J usage is TRBJ2-5, with unresolved D. Trimming left V 10 bases short and J 5 bases short, with 14 bases between. The CDR3 is 12 amino acids. CDR1 ENHRY and CDR2 SYGVKD come from the germline V gene. The CDR3 loop is CATRASLETQYF. CDR3 DNA sequence: TGTGCCACCCGGGCGAGTCTGGAGACCCAGTACTTC.

The chain employs TRBV19 and TRBJ2-1; D is unresolved. Looked up from germline, CDR1 is LNHDA and CDR2 is SQIVND (reference sequence). The ends were cut back, 5 bases at V and 8 bases at J, with 16 bases in the middle. This CDR3 is built from 14 residues. DNA for the CDR3: TGTGCCAGTAGTTTACGGGCCCCTACGGATGAGCAGTTCTTC. Its translation is CASSLRAPTDEQFF.

J is TRBJ2-2 and V is TRBV27; 10 bases line up with TRBD2. The CDR3 is 15 residues long. CDR1 MNHEY and CDR2 SMNVEV come from the germline V gene (reference sequence). With 7 bases clipped from V and 6 bases from J, the junction kept 8 bases outside the gene matches. The CDR3 DNA reads TGTGCCAGCACTATGCTAGCGGGAGTTCCCGGGGAGCTGTTTTTT. The encoded protein is CASTMLAGVPGELFF.

In this sample, this clonotype turned up many times. The chain couples TRBV5-1 to TRBJ1-5; 7 bases map to TRBD1. The CDR3 runs to 15 residues. V lost 5 bases to trimming and J lost 4 bases; unmatched junction nucleotides: 9. From germline, CDR1 is SGHRS and CDR2 YFSETQ. For the CDR3, the DNA is TGCGCCAGCAGGGCGGGGACAGATGCTAATCAGCCCCAGCATTTT. It is translated as CASRAGTDANQPQHF.

There are many counts of this clonotype. The J gene is TRBJ1-1, the V gene TRBV6-6; tentative D call: TRBD1 (6 bases). This CDR3 comprises 14 residues. Germline V gene lookup returns CDR1 MNHNY and CDR2 SVGAGI (reference sequence). The germline V and J ends were trimmed by 5 bases and 5 bases, with 15 bases remaining between them. CDR3 in amino acids: CASSQTGRVTEAFF. CDR3 DNA sequence: TGTGCCAGCAGTCAGACAGGAAGGGTAACTGAAGCTTTCTTT.

This clonotype was picked up many times. The V and J genes are TRBV27 and TRBJ1-5; D unclear. CDR1 is MNHEY, CDR2 SMNVEV, per germline (reference sequence). Deletions cut 2 bases from V and 4 bases from J, with 6 bases between. The length of the CDR3 is 13 residues. The CDR3 region has the DNA TGTGCCAGCAGTTTAGTGGTTAATCAGCCCCAGCATTTT. Translating gives CASSLVVNQPQHF.

In this sample, this clonotype turned up many times. The rearrangement uses TRBV4-1 and TRBJ2-1; 7 bases are shared with TRBD2. Germline lookup yields CDR1 MGHRA and CDR2 YSYEKL. The CDR3 length is 18 residues. J was trimmed by 5 bases and V by 1 base; bases with no gene match: 14. The CDR3 here is CASSQGSPKRDSHNEQFF. The CDR3 DNA is TGCGCCAGCAGCCAAGGGTCTCCTAAGCGGGATTCCCACAATGAGCAGTTCTTC.

This clonotype qualifies as medium-sized. The chain uses TRBV5-1 and TRBJ2-1; TRBD2 matches 10 bases. V shed 0 bases, J shed 6 bases, and the junction held 6 bases outside the gene matches. This CDR3 is built from 16 residues. The germline gives CDR1 SGHRS, CDR2 YFSETQ. The CDR3 bases are TGCGCCAGCAGCTTGGAGGGTCGACTAGCGGGCAATGAGCAGTTCTTC. Translating gives CASSLEGRLAGNEQFF.

This clonotype was seen only a few times. The chain joins TRBV4-1 to TRBJ1-1; D remains ambiguous. Trimming shortened V by 0 bases and J by 0 bases, and 5 bases separated the two germline ends. The CDR3 runs 14 residues. Germline V gene data show CDR1 as MGHRA and CDR2 as YSYEKL. This chain's CDR3 is CASSQDFLNTEAFF. CDR3 in DNA: TGCGCCAGCAGCCAAGATTTCCTGAACACTGAAGCTTTCTTT.

This clonotype has only a few counts. This chain connects TRBV6-2 or TRBV6-3 to TRBJ1-1, with D maybe TRBD1 (5 bases). Deletions cut 4 bases from V and 7 bases from J, with 19 bases between. This CDR3 region has 15 residues. Germline assignment: CDR1 MNHEY and CDR2 SVGEGT. The CDR3 DNA is TGTGCCAGCAGTTGGAGGGGCCCACCGTCCGATGAAGCTTTCTTT. As protein: CASSWRGPPSDEAFF.

The chain joins TRBV2 to TRBJ1-5; a weak D match, TRBD1 (5 bases). The CDR3 runs 14 residues. Germline-derived CDR1 and CDR2 are SNHLY and FYNNEI. The V end lost 3 bases, the J end lost 2 bases, and 8 bases lay between the germline ends. This CDR3 reads CASSDGGGNQPQHF. The CDR3 coding sequence is TGTGCCAGCAGTGATGGAGGGGGCAATCAGCCCCAGCATTTT. The entire variable domain, with the rest obtained from reference TRBV2 and TRBJ1-5, is as follows: EPEVTQTPSHQVTQMGQEVILRCVPISNHLYFYWYRQILGQKVEFLVSFYNNEISEKSEIFDDQFSVERPDGSNFTLKIRSTKLEDSAMYFCASSDGGGNQPQHFGDGTRLSIL.

The chain is built from TRBV5-1 and TRBJ1-2; D is undetermined. The CDR3 runs 13 residues. Trimming removed 2 bases from V and 4 bases from J, with 9 bases in between. The V gene's germline CDR1 is SGHRS and CDR2 YFSETQ. The CDR3 spells CASSLAGSYGYTF. As DNA, the CDR3 is TGCGCCAGCAGCTTAGCGGGTAGCTATGGCTACACCTTC.

This clonotype was observed a handful of times. This chain uses TRBV28 with TRBJ1-3; D may be TRBD1 (6 bases). CDR3 length: 18 residues. V lost 4 bases and J 0 bases, leaving 19 bases between the germline ends. Germline CDR1 MDHEN, CDR2 SYDVKM. CDR3: CASSSGMGAGSSGNTIYF. The DNA for the CDR3 is TGTGCCAGCAGTTCGGGAATGGGGGCCGGGTCCTCTGGAAACACCATATATTTT. Full variable domain (outside the CDR3, taken from reference TRBV28 and TRBJ1-3): DVKVTQSSRYLVKRTGEKVFLECVQDMDHENMFWYRQDPGLGLRLIYFSYDVKMKEKGDIPEGYSVSREKKERFSLILESASTNQTSMYLCASSSGMGAGSSGNTIYFGEGSWLTVV.

J is TRBJ1-1 and V is TRBV29-1; weak D call: TRBD1 (6 bases). CDR1 and CDR2 from the germline V gene are SQVTM and ANQGSEA. The CDR3 runs to 11 residues. Trimming took off 6 bases at V and 4 bases at J, with 9 bases between the two ends. This CDR3 reads CSVEGGTEAFF. Here the CDR3 DNA reads TGCAGCGTCGAGGGGGGCACTGAAGCTTTCTTT.

This clonotype occurred many times. The chain carries TRBV20-1 and TRBJ1-5; a possible D gene is TRBD1 (5 bases). This CDR3 has 15 amino acids. V lost 1 base, J lost 5 bases, and 15 bases lay in between. Germline V gene sequence: CDR1 DFQATT, CDR2 SNEGSKA (reference sequence). The CDR3 protein is CSARVTGLTYQPQHF. The CDR3, as DNA: TGCAGTGCTAGAGTAACAGGCTTGACATATCAGCCCCAGCATTTT.

This clonotype has ten or more counts. The rearrangement links TRBV20-1 to TRBJ2-3; TRBD2 is a possible D gene (6 bases). Germline loops: CDR1 DFQATT, CDR2 SNEGSKA (reference sequence). The CDR3 runs 17 residues. The V end lost 3 bases, the J end lost 1 base, and 20 bases lay between the germline ends. As DNA, the CDR3 is TGCAGTGCTAGGGGGTTGGTAGCGGAAGGGCGCACAGATACGCAGTATTTT. It specifies CSARGLVAEGRTDTQYF.

At least ten counts were recorded for this clonotype. The chain has TRBV6-2 or TRBV6-3 and TRBJ2-4; D is unclear. Germline values: CDR1 MNHEY, CDR2 SVGEGT. Trimming shortened V by 6 bases and J by 0 bases, and 12 bases separated the two germline ends. This CDR3 region has 15 residues. The CDR3 loop is CASRDTGLAKNIQYF. The CDR3, as DNA: TGTGCCAGCAGGGATACCGGTTTAGCCAAAAACATTCAGTACTTC.

This clonotype has more than one count but fewer than ten. The J gene is TRBJ2-4, the V gene TRBV3-1; 11 bases align to TRBD2. Trimming at V came to 6 bases and at J to 2 bases, leaving 6 bases not matched to a gene. Germline CDR1 reads LGHDT; CDR2 reads YNNKEL (reference sequence). This CDR3 contains 16 residues. CDR3 sequence reads: CASSHLAGGTKNIQYF. The DNA for the CDR3 is TGTGCCAGCAGTCATTTAGCGGGAGGGACCAAAAACATTCAGTACTTC.

This clonotype was observed a few times. This chain uses TRBV6-6 with TRBJ1-1; no reliable D call. This CDR3 has 13 amino acids. V was trimmed by 0 bases and J by 10 bases, leaving 12 bases between them. From germline, CDR1 is MNHNY and CDR2 SVGAGI (reference sequence). Here the CDR3 DNA reads TGTGCCAGCAGTTACTCGACGGAAGCGGGAGCTTTCTTT. Translation gives CASSYSTEAGAFF.

This clonotype was counted many times. J is TRBJ2-1 and V is TRBV12-3 or TRBV12-4, with 11 nucleotides matching TRBD2. V trimming: 4 bases; J trimming: 6 bases; junction bases outside the gene matches: 14. This CDR3 region has 18 residues. The CDR3 DNA is TGTGCCAGCAGTTCTCCTAAACTAGCGGGGGAGATTTTCAATGAGCAGTTCTTC. It is translated as CASSSPKLAGEIFNEQFF.

This clonotype came up many times. This chain uses TRBV11-1 with TRBJ2-1, with 15 bases aligning to TRBD2. Germline V lookup: CDR1 SGHAT, CDR2 FQDESV (reference sequence). This CDR3 comprises 18 residues. V lost 4 bases to trimming and J lost 7 bases; unmatched junction nucleotides: 11. CDR3 loop: CASSSGLAGGGGSNEQFF. Written as DNA, the CDR3 is TGTGCCAGCAGCTCGGGACTAGCGGGAGGCGGGGGAAGTAATGAGCAGTTCTTC.

This clonotype was seen at least ten times. The V call is TRBV6-1, the J call TRBJ2-3; D is perhaps TRBD1 (7 bases). The CDR3 loop spans 14 amino acids. Trimming took off 8 bases at V and 6 bases at J, with 18 bases between the two ends. CDR1 and CDR2 from the germline V gene are MNHNS and SASEGT. The CDR3 is CASRLTQGGDTQYF. CDR3 sequence (DNA): TGTGCCAGCCGCCTCACTCAGGGGGGTGATACGCAGTATTTT.

Only a few counts were recorded for this clonotype. The CDR3, as DNA: TGTGCCAGCAGCTTATTTTTCAGCACAGATACGCAGTATTTT. Its protein is CASSLFFSTDTQYF. The chain has TRBV7-3 and TRBJ2-3; D gene unclear. The V end lost 2 bases, the J end lost 0 bases, and 6 bases lay between the germline ends. Germline CDR1 reads SGHTA; CDR2 reads FQGTGA. The CDR3 covers 14 residues.

In this sample, this clonotype turned up a few times. The chain combines TRBV29-1 with TRBJ2-3, with 10 bases that match TRBD1. V shed 6 bases and J 1 base; nucleotides not matched to a gene: 4. Germline values: CDR1 SQVTM, CDR2 ANQGSEA. This CDR3 region has 14 residues. The CDR3 reads CSVAGTGGTDTQYF. DNA of the CDR3: TGCAGCGTCGCCGGGACAGGGGGCACAGATACGCAGTATTTT.

At least ten counts were recorded for this clonotype. The chain has TRBV13 and TRBJ2-7; D possibly corresponds to TRBD1 (5 bases). Trimming took off 6 bases at V and 2 bases at J, with 17 bases between the two ends. Germline V gene data show CDR1 as PRHDT and CDR2 as FYEKMQ (reference sequence). The CDR3 loop spans 15 amino acids. The CDR3 loop reads CASRIYRKNTYEQYF. CDR3 in DNA: TGTGCCAGCAGAATATACAGGAAAAACACCTACGAGCAGTACTTC.

This clonotype was seen many times. The chain couples TRBV28 to TRBJ2-6; D gene uncertain. The CDR3 runs to 15 residues. The germline gives CDR1 MDHEN, CDR2 SYDVKM. Trimming cost V 3 bases and J 3 bases, with 9 bases left between them. CDR3 sequence reads: CASSFDPSGANVLTF. CDR3 sequence (DNA): TGTGCCAGCAGTTTTGACCCAAGTGGGGCCAACGTCCTGACTTTC.